The sequence of this T cell receptor (beta chain) was determined in a study of metastatic and nonmetastatic thyroid tumors. No patient had received any treatment before thyroid surgery. MiXCR was used by TCRdb to re-call the PCR reads. In the table there are 35,000 to 40,000 clones, roughly a quarter of which are singletons. General study points: Malignant tumors reportedly showed significantly higher TCR beta diversity than benign nodules in both blood and tumor.

With respect to this clone: Antigen unknown.

The ends lost 6 bases at V and 8 bases at J; junction bases unmatched: 8. CDR1 is MRHNA and CDR2 is SNTAGT in the germline V gene. This CDR3 has 14 amino acids. The clonotype originates from a female donor with papillary thyroid cancer or a benign thyroid nodule (not recorded which). Some clones in this sample may be carry-over from other donors' samples. The J gene is TRBJ1-2, the V gene TRBV6-4; 11 bases agree with TRBD1. The sample taken for sequencing was blood. The DNA of the CDR3 is TGTGCCAGCAGCGGGACAGGGGGAGTCGGAGGCTACACCTTC. It specifies CASSGTGGVGGYTF.